These 4 T cell receptor beta chains were all obtained from the same sample, sequenced in a study of cytomegalovirus exposure and HLA in healthy donors (dated by TCRdb to about 2017). The library was generated by the immunoSEQ multiplex PCR assay. For the multiplex PCR, a mixture combining 60 forward primers for TCR Vbeta segments and 13 reverse primers for TCR Jbeta segments was used. Entries here come from immuneACCESS through TCRdb and include only in-frame sequences with V and J called. Some clones fail to appear in such tables; in the studies checked, an unresolved V gene covers under half of the shortfall, and the cause of the remainder is unknown. In this sample the table shows 200,000 to 250,000 clones, approximately 80% of which occur a single time. Of the sample, about 0.2% falls within the top ten clones. The sequencing input was PBMCs. These receptors all stem from a girl aged 2-10 years in good health and CMV-seronegative.

A single count supports this clone. The rearrangement links TRBV27 to TRBJ2-3; 11 bases align to TRBD1. Per the germline V gene, CDR1 is MNHEY and CDR2 is SMNVEV (reference sequence). The CDR3 runs 13 residues. The ends lost 4 bases at V and 8 bases at J; junction bases unmatched: 2. CDR3 in DNA: TGTGCCAGCAGTTGGGACAGGGGGGGTACGCAGTATTTT. As protein: CASSWDRGGTQYF.

For the CDR3, the DNA is TGTGCCAGCAGCCTCCGAGGTAGCGGGGGGGCCAGTGACACCGGGGAGCTGTTTTTT. Encoded protein: CASSLRGSGGASDTGELFF. The chain is built from TRBV7-3 and TRBJ2-2; 11 bases match TRBD2. This CDR3 region has 19 residues. In germline, CDR1 is SGHTA, CDR2 FQGTGA. Trimming removed 5 bases from V and 3 bases from J; junction bases left unmatched: 14.

The chain recombines TRBV5-1 with TRBJ1-2, with 8 nucleotides matching TRBD1. Germline CDR1 is SGHRS and CDR2 is YFSETQ. This CDR3 is built from 13 residues. V was pared by 3 bases and J by 5 bases, with 3 bases of the junction left unmatched. CDR3 nucleotides: TGCGCCAGCAGCTCCGGACAGGGATATGGCTACACCTTC. Translated, it gives CASSSGQGYGYTF. The whole variable domain, remainder taken from reference TRBV5-1 and TRBJ1-2, is KAGVTQTPRYLIKTRGQQVTLSCSPISGHRSVSWYQQTPGQGLQFLFEYFSETQRNKGNFPGRFSGRQFSNSRSEMNVSTLELGDSALYLCASSSGQGYGYTFGSGTRLTVV.

Written as DNA, the CDR3 is TGTGCCAGCAGCTTAGACACCTACGAGCAGTACTTC. This gives the protein CASSLDTYEQYF. This sequence joins TRBV7-4 and TRBJ2-7; D unclear. CDR1 is SGHVT, CDR2 SQSDAQ, per germline. The CDR3 spans 12 residues. V shed 1 base and J shed 2 bases, with 3 bases lying between them.